A selection of T cell receptor beta chains follows, all from one sample in a study of OX40 agonist ivuxolimab in advanced cancers. Sequencing was performed with immunoSEQ multiplex PCR; in TCRdb, only in-frame clones are kept and a portion is missing. This table has 85,000 to 100,000 clones, roughly nine tenths appearing once. Sample: CD4+ or CD8+ T cells sorted from blood, taken in a trial of the OX40 agonist ivuxolimab. These TCRs come from an adult with an advanced solid tumor such as melanoma, head and neck, liver or kidney cancer. Both conserved end residues are part of each CDR3. Fields, in order: D gene, clone size, J gene, V gene, CDR3 DNA, CDR3 protein. A D gene is named only where the DNA matches it firmly. The size of a clone is reported for some rows only, either as once, few or many, or as a class for expanded clones.

TRBD2,NA,TRBJ2-3,TRBV19,TGTGCCAGTAGTATACGAGATCTAGCGGGAGGGCCACTTGCAGATACGCAGTATTTT,CASSIRDLAGGPLADTQYF
NA,NA,TRBJ2-2,TRBV6-5,TGTGCCAGCACCCCTGGCGGTGAGAACACCGGGGAGCTGTTTTTT,CASTPGGENTGELFF
TRBD1,NA,TRBJ1-5,TRBV7-8,TGTGCCAGCAGCCTACAGGGGGCTCTCAATCAGCCCCAGCATTTT,CASSLQGALNQPQHF
NA,NA,TRBJ2-1,TRBV7-8,TGTGCCAGCAGCTTAATAGGCTATGAGCAGTTCTTC,CASSLIGYEQFF
TRBD2,NA,TRBJ2-2,TRBV28,TGTGCCAGCAGTTGGACAGGGTCTTGGCTAGCGGGAGTTAGGACCGGGGAGCTGTTTTTT,CASSWTGSWLAGVRTGELFF
NA,NA,TRBJ1-1,TRBV18,TGTGCCAGCTCACCGACAGTGAACACTGAAGCTTTCTTT,CASSPTVNTEAFF
TRBD2,NA,TRBJ2-3,TRBV9,TGTGCCAGCAGCGTAGGGATAAGCGGGGGCACAGATACGCAGTATTTT,CASSVGISGGTDTQYF
TRBD1,many,TRBJ2-7,TRBV10-3,TGTGCCATCCTTACAGGGGAGAGCGAGCAGTACTTC,CAILTGESEQYF
NA,NA,TRBJ2-7,TRBV7-4,TGTGCCAGCAGCCAACAGAGAACTAGCCGTCGCTCCTACGAGCAGTACTTC,CASSQQRTSRRSYEQYF
TRBD1,NA,TRBJ2-5,TRBV2,TGTGCCAGCAGTGAGGGACAGGGAGAGACCCAGTACTTC,CASSEGQGETQYF
NA,NA,TRBJ2-7,TRBV6-5,TGTGCCAGCAGTTACGACAGGTCCACCTACGAGCAGTACTTC,CASSYDRSTYEQYF
TRBD2,NA,TRBJ2-3,TRBV9,TGTGCCAGCAGCGTAGGCGGGAGGTGGGGTGGAGATACGCAGTATTTT,CASSVGGRWGGDTQYF
NA,NA,TRBJ2-6,TRBV6-1,TGTGCCAGCAGGTTCTCTGGGGCCAACGTCCTGACTTTC,CASRFSGANVLTF
NA,NA,TRBJ2-1,TRBV7-2,TGTGCCAGCAGCTTAGAAGCGACAGCCTACAATGAGCAGTTCTTC,CASSLEATAYNEQFF
TRBD1,once,TRBJ2-2,TRBV18,TGTGCCAGCTCAATACAGGGGGCCACCGGGGAGCTGTTTTTT,CASSIQGATGELFF
TRBD2,NA,TRBJ2-1,TRBV7-8,TGTGCCAGCAGCTTATCAAGCGGGAGACATTCCGACAATGAGCAGTTCTTC,CASSLSSGRHSDNEQFF
TRBD1,NA,TRBJ1-1,TRBV9,TGTGCCAGCAGCGTTACCGGGACAGGGGCTACTGAAGCTTTCTTT,CASSVTGTGATEAFF
NA,NA,TRBJ2-7,TRBV30,TGTGCCTGGAGTGTAGGGCGGTCGGGGCAGTACTTC,CAWSVGRSGQYF
TRBD1,NA,TRBJ1-5,TRBV28,TGTGCCAGCAGCAGAACGACGACAGGGGCGAATCAGCCCCAGCATTTT,CASSRTTTGANQPQHF
NA,NA,TRBJ2-3,TRBV7-9,TGTGCCAGCAGCATTTCCACAGATACGCAGTATTTT,CASSISTDTQYF
NA,NA,TRBJ2-1,TRBV9,TGTGCCAGCAGCGTAGTTAGCAGGGCTGAGCAGTTCTTC,CASSVVSRAEQFF
NA,NA,TRBJ2-2,TRBV6-1,TGTGCCAGCAGACGGGAGAACACCGGGGAGCTGTTTTTT,CASRRENTGELFF
TRBD1,few,TRBJ1-1,TRBV4-2,TGTGCCAGCAGCCAAGACAGGGGGCGGAACACTGAAGCTTTCTTT,CASSQDRGRNTEAFF
TRBD2,NA,TRBJ2-7,TRBV5-5,TGTGCCAGCAGCTCAAAACTAGCGGGCATAAGGGGGAATTCCCTCTACGAGCAGTACTTC,CASSSKLAGIRGNSLYEQYF
NA,NA,TRBJ2-7,TRBV6-6,TGTGCCAGCAGTCCCCGTAGGGTCGCCTACGAGCAGTACTTC,CASSPRRVAYEQYF
NA,NA,TRBJ1-5,TRBV11-3,TGTGCCAGCAGCCTAAATTGGACAGTTACTAATAGCAATCAGCCCCAGCATTTT,CASSLNWTVTNSNQPQHF
NA,once,TRBJ1-1,TRBV29-1,TGCAGCGTTGAACGGCTCCTGAACACTGAAGCTTTCTTT,CSVERLLNTEAFF
TRBD1,NA,TRBJ2-7,TRBV7-3,TGTGCCAGCAGCCTTGGACAGGCTGGCGAGCAGTACTTC,CASSLGQAGEQYF
TRBD2,once,TRBJ2-1,TRBV7-9,TGTGCCAGCAGCTTACTAGCGGGAGGAGACAATGAGCAGTTCTTC,CASSLLAGGDNEQFF
NA,NA,TRBJ2-2,TRBV7-7,TGTGCCAGCAGCCCGGATTCTAGCCGACCTGGGGAGCTGTTTTTT,CASSPDSSRPGELFF
TRBD1,NA,TRBJ2-3,TRBV9,TGTGCCAGCAGCAAAGGGACAGGGACTAGCACAGATACGCAGTATTTT,CASSKGTGTSTDTQYF
NA,once,TRBJ1-3,TRBV5-1,TGCGCCAGCAGCTCTACAGGGTCTGGAAACACCATATATTTT,CASSSTGSGNTIYF
TRBD2,NA,TRBJ2-1,TRBV16,TGTGCCAGCAGCCCCCGACTAGCGGGAGCTATCAATGAGCAGTTCTTC,CASSPRLAGAINEQFF
NA,NA,TRBJ2-2,TRBV4-3,TGCGCCAGCAGCCCTATTCTAGCGAACACCGGGGAGCTGTTTTTT,CASSPILANTGELFF
NA,NA,TRBJ2-5,TRBV29-1,TGCAGCGTTGAAGATACCGGGACTCAGACCCAGTACTTC,CSVEDTGTQTQYF
TRBD2,NA,TRBJ2-5,TRBV19,TGTGCCAGTAGTAGAGGGACTAGCGGTTTCCAAGAGACCCAGTACTTC,CASSRGTSGFQETQYF
NA,NA,TRBJ2-3,TRBV11-2,TGTGCCAGCAGCCTGACACCCCTAAGCACAGATACGCAGTATTTT,CASSLTPLSTDTQYF
NA,NA,TRBJ1-1,TRBV30,TGTGCCTGGACAGGGAAAGCTTTCTTT,CAWTGKAFF
TRBD1,NA,TRBJ1-3,TRBV27,TGTGCCAGCAGGCCGGCCGGGACAGGGTCAGGAAACACCATATATTTT,CASRPAGTGSGNTIYF
TRBD2,NA,TRBJ2-5,TRBV4-3,TGCGCCAGCAGCCAGGGACTAGCGGGAGGGCCGGAGACCCAGTACTTC,CASSQGLAGGPETQYF
NA,NA,TRBJ2-5,TRBV28,TGTGCCAGCAGTAAACAGGCTTTCCAAGAGACCCAGTACTTC,CASSKQAFQETQYF
NA,NA,TRBJ2-5,TRBV20-1,TGCAGTGCGAGCCAGGAAGAGACCCAGTACTTC,CSASQEETQYF
NA,NA,TRBJ1-5,TRBV6-5,TGTGCCAGCAGAAGTTTCTCAAGCAATCAGCCCCAGCATTTT,CASRSFSSNQPQHF
TRBD1,NA,TRBJ2-2,TRBV2,TGTGCCAGCAGTGCCGGCAGGGGGACCGGGGAGCTGTTTTTT,CASSAGRGTGELFF
NA,NA,TRBJ2-7,TRBV7-9,TGTGCCAGCAGCGAAACCGGGAGATACTACGAGCAGTACTTC,CASSETGRYYEQYF
TRBD2,NA,TRBJ2-7,TRBV4-3,TGCGCCAGCAGCCAAGAAAGTTGGACTAGCGGGAGTGGCGAGCAGTACTTC,CASSQESWTSGSGEQYF
TRBD2,NA,TRBJ2-7,TRBV27,TGTGCCAGCAGTCCCTTAGGACTAGCGGGAGGTAGCTCCTACGAGCAGTACTTC,CASSPLGLAGGSSYEQYF
NA,NA,TRBJ2-2,TRBV14,TGTGCCAGCAGCCAAGTTTCAAACACCGGGGAGCTGTTTTTT,CASSQVSNTGELFF
TRBD2,NA,TRBJ2-7,TRBV29-1,TGCAGCGTTGGGAGGACTAGCTACGAGCAGTACTTC,CSVGRTSYEQYF
NA,NA,TRBJ2-7,TRBV20-1,TGCAGTGATTTAGACTCCTACGAGCAGTACTTC,CSDLDSYEQYF
TRBD1,NA,TRBJ2-7,TRBV7-8,TGTGCCAGCAGCCCGGGACAGGGTAGGAACTACGAGCAGTACTTC,CASSPGQGRNYEQYF
TRBD2,once,TRBJ2-3,TRBV5-1,TGCGCCAGCAGAGCGGCGGGAGGGCCGGGCACAGATACGCAGTATTTT,CASRAAGGPGTDTQYF
TRBD2,NA,TRBJ2-2,TRBV7-3,TGTGCCAGCAGCAGAACTAGCGACACCGGGGAGCTGTTTTTT,CASSRTSDTGELFF